One T cell receptor (beta chain) is described in this entry. Its antigen is currently unknown. There are 15 residues in the CDR3. V lost 0 bases to trimming and J lost 4 bases, with 12 bases between them. Germline V gene data show CDR1 as MNHNS and CDR2 as SASEGT. Method: immunoSEQ multiplex PCR; TCRdb's copy keeps in-frame clones and lacks some. The sample shows around 270,000 clones, around 85% of them seen only once. These data originate in a study of Ad26.COV2.S vaccination and SARS-CoV-2 variants. In the study overall: The trial was COV1001 and the donor's arm was Ad26.COV2.S. Ad26.COV2.S given intramuscularly, once or twice 56 days apart. Whole-study findings and limits: Total T cell responses were possibly underestimated by TCR breadth and depth analyses.

Treatment specified: approximately 18 received Ad26.COV2.S at low or high dose, single or two shots; about 5 received placebo; per-sample allocation not given. At day 63 after the first vaccine or placebo injection, samples were drawn. Built on an Ad26 vector, the vaccine expressed Wuhan-strain SARS-CoV-2 spike. The receptor was isolated from a person between 18 and 65 years old who received the Ad26.COV2.S COVID-19 vaccine or a placebo. The V gene is TRBV6-1, the J gene TRBJ1-2; no clear D. The material was peripheral blood, obtained in a trial of Ad26.COV2.S vaccine versus placebo. This chain's CDR3 is CASSEAFGQSYGYTF. The CDR3 nucleotides are TGTGCCAGCAGTGAAGCGTTCGGGCAGAGCTATGGCTACACCTTC.